Each of the 8 T cell receptor beta chains below was sequenced from the same sample in a study of blood T cell repertoires in COVID-19. Some clones are missing from TCRdb's copy, which holds only in-frame ones; the method was immunoSEQ multiplex PCR. Here the sample spans more than 95,000 clones, approximately 82% being singletons. Specimen: peripheral blood. The receptors shown here come from a man under 40 with acute or convalescent COVID-19.

The chain is built from TRBV7-8 and TRBJ2-2; 10 bases are a match to TRBD1. The CDR3 has 17 amino acids. Germline CDR1 reads SGHVS; CDR2 reads FQNEAQ. Trimming took 5 bases from V and 1 from J; bases not matched to a gene: 7. The CDR3 DNA follows: TGTGCCAGCAGCGCCCGACAGGGGGCCGTGAACACCGGGGAGCTGTTTTTT. Its translation is CASSARQGAVNTGELFF.

This clone was observed a few times. The genes are TRBV7-9 and TRBJ2-1; D is undetermined. This CDR3 contains 12 residues. The germline gives CDR1 SEHNR, CDR2 FQNEAQ (reference sequence). Trimming removed 5 bases from V and 9 bases from J, with 11 bases in between. The CDR3 DNA sequence: TGTGCCAGCAGCCCACCCGTGGCTGAGCAGTTCTTC. Translated, it gives CASSPPVAEQFF.

The CDR3 reads CASSLWRDLDNTEAFF. The CDR3, as DNA: TGTGCCAGCAGCTTGTGGCGGGATCTGGACAACACTGAAGCTTTCTTT. The chain has TRBV5-6 and TRBJ1-1; no definite D call. Germline-derived CDR1 and CDR2 are SGHDT and YYEEEE. The CDR3 is made up of 16 amino acids. Between the trimmed V and J ends, which lost 1 base and 2 bases, there was a span of 15 bases.

This chain connects TRBV5-4 to TRBJ1-2, with 10 positions matching TRBD1. Losses at the gene ends were 0 bases for V and 6 bases for J; bases not matched to a gene: 11. CDR3 length: 17 amino acids. Germline lookup yields CDR1 SGHNT and CDR2 YYREEE (reference sequence). For the CDR3, the DNA is TGTGCCAGCAGCTTGGCCCCGACAGGGGGCTCGGGGCATGGCTACACCTTC. This translates into CASSLAPTGGSGHGYTF.

The chain has TRBV18 and TRBJ1-1, with D possibly TRBD1 on 5 matching bases. Germline V CDR1 and CDR2: KGHSH, LQKENI. The CDR3 contains 15 residues. V was shortened by 1 base and J by 4 bases, with 13 bases between the two germline ends. DNA for the CDR3: TGTGCCAGCTCACCACTGGCCGGCGGGGCCACTGAAGCTTTCTTT. This gives the protein CASSPLAGGATEAFF. Full variable domain (outside the CDR3, taken from reference TRBV18 and TRBJ1-1): NAGVMQNPRHLVRRRGQEARLRCSPMKGHSHVYWYRQLPEEGLKFMVYLQKENIIDESGMPKERFSAEFPKEGPSILRIQQVVRGDSAAYFCASSPLAGGATEAFFGQGTRLTVV.

This chain links TRBV6-5 with TRBJ2-3; 9 bases are a match to TRBD2. This CDR3 contains 14 residues. The germline V gene encodes CDR1 MNHEY and CDR2 SVGAGI. Losses at the gene ends were 10 bases for V and 5 bases for J; bases not matched to a gene: 10. The chain's CDR3 is CAISGGPRGDTQYF. The CDR3 DNA sequence: TGTGCCATCAGCGGGGGGCCTCGGGGAGATACGCAGTATTTT.

The chain recombines TRBV24-1 with TRBJ2-3, with D perhaps TRBD1 (6 bases). The germline gives CDR1 KGHDR, CDR2 SFDVKD. V lost 5 bases to trimming and J lost 1 base, with 15 bases between them. The CDR3 contains 16 residues. CDR3 amino acids: CATSVAGVGGTDTQYF. The CDR3 DNA reads TGTGCCACCAGTGTAGCAGGGGTTGGTGGCACAGATACGCAGTATTTT.

This chain uses TRBV29-1 with TRBJ2-7; 8 bases are a match to TRBD1. The CDR3 sequence is 15 residues long. Trimming removed 1 base from V and 2 bases from J; junction bases left unmatched: 7. CDR1 and CDR2 from the germline V gene are SQVTM and ANQGSEA. The CDR3 is CSVEGTGLTPYEQYF. CDR3 nucleotides: TGCAGCGTTGAAGGGACAGGGCTTACTCCCTACGAGCAGTACTTC.